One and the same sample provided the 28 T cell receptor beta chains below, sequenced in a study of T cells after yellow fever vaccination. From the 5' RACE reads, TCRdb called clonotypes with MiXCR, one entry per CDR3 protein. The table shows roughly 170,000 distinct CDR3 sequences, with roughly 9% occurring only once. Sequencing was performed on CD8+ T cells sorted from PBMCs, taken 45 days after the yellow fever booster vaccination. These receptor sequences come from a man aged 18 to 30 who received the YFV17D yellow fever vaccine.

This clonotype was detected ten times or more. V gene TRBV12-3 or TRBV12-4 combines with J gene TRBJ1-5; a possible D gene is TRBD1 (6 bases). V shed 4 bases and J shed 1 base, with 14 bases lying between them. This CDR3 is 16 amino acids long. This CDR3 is CASSSQGRESNQPQHF. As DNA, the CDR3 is TGTGCCAGCAGTTCCCAGGGGAGGGAGAGCAATCAGCCCCAGCATTTT.

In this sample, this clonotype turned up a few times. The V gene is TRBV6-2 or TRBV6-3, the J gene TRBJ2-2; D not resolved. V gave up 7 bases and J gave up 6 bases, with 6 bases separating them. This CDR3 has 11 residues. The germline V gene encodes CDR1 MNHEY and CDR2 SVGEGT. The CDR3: CASKESGELFF. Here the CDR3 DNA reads TGTGCCAGCAAGGAATCCGGGGAGCTGTTTTTT.

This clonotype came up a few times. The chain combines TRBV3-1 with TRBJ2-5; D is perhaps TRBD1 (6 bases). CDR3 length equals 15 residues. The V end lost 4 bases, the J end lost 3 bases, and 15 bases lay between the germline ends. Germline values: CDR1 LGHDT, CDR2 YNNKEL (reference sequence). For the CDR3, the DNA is TGTGCCAGCAGCCCCATTACGGACAGTAAAGAGACCCAGTACTTC. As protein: CASSPITDSKETQYF.

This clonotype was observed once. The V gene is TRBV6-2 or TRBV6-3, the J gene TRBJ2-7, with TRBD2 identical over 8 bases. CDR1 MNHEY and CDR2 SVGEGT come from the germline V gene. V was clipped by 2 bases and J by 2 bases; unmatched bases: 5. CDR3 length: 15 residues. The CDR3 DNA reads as TGTGCCAGCAGTTACGAACTAGCGGTGGCCTACGAGCAGTACTTC. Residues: CASSYELAVAYEQYF.

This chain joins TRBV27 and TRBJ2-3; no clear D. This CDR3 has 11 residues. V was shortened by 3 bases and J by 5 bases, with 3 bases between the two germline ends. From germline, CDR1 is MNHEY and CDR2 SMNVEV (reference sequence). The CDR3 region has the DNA TGTGCCAGCAGTTTTTTAGATACGCAGTATTTT. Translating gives CASSFLDTQYF.

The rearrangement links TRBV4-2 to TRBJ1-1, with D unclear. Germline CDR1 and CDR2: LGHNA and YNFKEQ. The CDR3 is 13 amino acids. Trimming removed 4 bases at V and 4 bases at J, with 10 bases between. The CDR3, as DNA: TGTGCCAGCAGCCTAACTCTTGGCACTGAAGCTTTCTTT. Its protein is CASSLTLGTEAFF.

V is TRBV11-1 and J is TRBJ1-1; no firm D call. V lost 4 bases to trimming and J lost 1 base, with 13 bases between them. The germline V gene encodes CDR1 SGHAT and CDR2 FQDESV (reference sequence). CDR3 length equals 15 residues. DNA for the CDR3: TGTGCCAGCAGCTCACTTGTTTGGGGGAACACTGAAGCTTTCTTT. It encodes CASSSLVWGNTEAFF.

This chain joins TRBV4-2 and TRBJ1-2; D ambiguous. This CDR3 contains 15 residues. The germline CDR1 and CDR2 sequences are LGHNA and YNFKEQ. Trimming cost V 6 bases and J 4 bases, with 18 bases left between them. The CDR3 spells CASRPIGQAFYGYTF. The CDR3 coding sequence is TGTGCCAGCAGACCCATCGGCCAGGCGTTCTATGGCTACACCTTC.

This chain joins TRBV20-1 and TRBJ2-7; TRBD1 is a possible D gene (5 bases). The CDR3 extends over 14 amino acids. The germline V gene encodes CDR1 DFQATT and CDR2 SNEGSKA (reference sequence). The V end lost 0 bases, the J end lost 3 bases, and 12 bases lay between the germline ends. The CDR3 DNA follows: TGCAGTGCTAGAGATCCAGGGTTTATCTACGAGCAGTACTTC. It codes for CSARDPGFIYEQYF.

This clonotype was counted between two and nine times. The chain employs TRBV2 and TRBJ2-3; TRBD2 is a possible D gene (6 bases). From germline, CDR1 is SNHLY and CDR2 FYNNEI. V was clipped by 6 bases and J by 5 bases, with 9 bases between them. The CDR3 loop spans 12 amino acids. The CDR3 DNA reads TGTGCCAGCAGCTCGGGGGAAGATACGCAGTATTTT. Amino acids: CASSSGEDTQYF.

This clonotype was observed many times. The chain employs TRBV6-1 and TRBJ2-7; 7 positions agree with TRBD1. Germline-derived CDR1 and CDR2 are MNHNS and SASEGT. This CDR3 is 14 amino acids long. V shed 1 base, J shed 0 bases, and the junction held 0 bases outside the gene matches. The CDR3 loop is CASSEGDSSYEQYV. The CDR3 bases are TGTGCCAGCAGTGAAGGGGACAGCTCCTACGAGCAGTACGTC.

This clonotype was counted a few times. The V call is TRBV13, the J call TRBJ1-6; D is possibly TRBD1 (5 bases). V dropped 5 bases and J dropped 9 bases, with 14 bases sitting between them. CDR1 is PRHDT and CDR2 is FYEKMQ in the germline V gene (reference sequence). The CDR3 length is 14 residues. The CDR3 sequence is CASSQTVFGSPLHF. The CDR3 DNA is TGTGCCAGCAGCCAGACAGTTTTTGGTTCACCCCTCCACTTT.

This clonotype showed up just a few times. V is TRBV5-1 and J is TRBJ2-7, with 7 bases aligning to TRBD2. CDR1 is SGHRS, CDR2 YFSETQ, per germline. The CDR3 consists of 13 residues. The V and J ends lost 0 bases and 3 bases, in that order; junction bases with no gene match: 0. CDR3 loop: CASSLGGGYEQYV. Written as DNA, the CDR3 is TGCGCCAGCAGCTTGGGGGGGGGCTACGAGCAGTACGTC.

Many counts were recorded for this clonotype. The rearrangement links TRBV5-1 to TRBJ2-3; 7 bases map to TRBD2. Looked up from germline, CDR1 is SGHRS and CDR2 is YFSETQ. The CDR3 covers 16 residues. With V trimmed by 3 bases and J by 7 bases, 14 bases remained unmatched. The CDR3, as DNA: TGCGCCAGCAGCTCCATGGTTGGCGGGGGAGCGAATACGCAGTATTTT. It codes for CASSSMVGGGANTQYF.

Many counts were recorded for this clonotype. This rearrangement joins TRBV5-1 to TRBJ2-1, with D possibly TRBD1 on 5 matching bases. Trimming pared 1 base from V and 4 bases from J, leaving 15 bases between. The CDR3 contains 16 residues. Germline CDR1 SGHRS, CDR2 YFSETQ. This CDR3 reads CASSLRADRGYNEQFF. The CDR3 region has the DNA TGCGCCAGCAGCTTGCGGGCCGATAGGGGTTACAATGAGCAGTTCTTC.

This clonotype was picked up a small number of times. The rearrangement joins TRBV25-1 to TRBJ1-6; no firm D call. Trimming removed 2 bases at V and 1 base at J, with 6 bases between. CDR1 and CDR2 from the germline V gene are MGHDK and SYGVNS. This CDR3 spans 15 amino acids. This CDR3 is CASSEDGSYNSPLHF. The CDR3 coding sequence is TGTGCCAGCAGTGAAGATGGGTCCTATAATTCACCCCTCCACTTT.

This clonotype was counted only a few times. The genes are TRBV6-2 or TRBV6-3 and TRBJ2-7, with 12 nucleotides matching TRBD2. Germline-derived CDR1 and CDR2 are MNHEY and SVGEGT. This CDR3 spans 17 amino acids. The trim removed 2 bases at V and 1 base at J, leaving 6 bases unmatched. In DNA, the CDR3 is TGTGCCAGCAGTTACAAACTAGCGGGGGGCAGATCCTACGAGCAGTACTTC. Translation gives CASSYKLAGGRSYEQYF.

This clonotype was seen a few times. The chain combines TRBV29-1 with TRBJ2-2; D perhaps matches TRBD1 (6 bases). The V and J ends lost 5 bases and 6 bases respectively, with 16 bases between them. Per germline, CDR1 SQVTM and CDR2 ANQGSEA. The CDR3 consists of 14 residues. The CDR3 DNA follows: TGCAGCGTTTCGGCAGGGGCCCTAGCCGGGGAGCTGTTTTTT. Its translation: CSVSAGALAGELFF.

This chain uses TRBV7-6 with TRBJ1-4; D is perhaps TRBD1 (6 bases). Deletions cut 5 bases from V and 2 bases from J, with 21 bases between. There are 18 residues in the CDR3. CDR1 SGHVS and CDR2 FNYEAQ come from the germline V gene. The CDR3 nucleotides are TGTGCCAGCAGCGCACCAGGGGACCTCTTAGGGACTAATGAAAAACTGTTTTTT. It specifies CASSAPGDLLGTNEKLFF.

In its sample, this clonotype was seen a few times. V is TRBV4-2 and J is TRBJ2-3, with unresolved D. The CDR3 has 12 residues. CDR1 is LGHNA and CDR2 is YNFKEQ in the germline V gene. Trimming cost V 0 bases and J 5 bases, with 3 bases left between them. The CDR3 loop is CASSQDGDTQYF. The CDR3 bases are TGTGCCAGCAGCCAAGATGGAGATACGCAGTATTTT.

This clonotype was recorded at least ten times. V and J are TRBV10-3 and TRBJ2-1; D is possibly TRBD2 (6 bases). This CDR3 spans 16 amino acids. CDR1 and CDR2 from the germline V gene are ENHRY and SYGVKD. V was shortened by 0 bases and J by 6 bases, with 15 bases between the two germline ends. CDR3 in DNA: TGTGCCATCAGTGAGTCAGGAGGGGAAGAGGGCAATGAGCAGTTCTTC. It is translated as CAISESGGEEGNEQFF.

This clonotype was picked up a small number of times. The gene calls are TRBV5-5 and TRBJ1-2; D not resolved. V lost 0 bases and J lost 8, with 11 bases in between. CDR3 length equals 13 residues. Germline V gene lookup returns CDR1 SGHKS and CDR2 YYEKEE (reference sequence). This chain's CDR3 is CASSLDVGQGYTF. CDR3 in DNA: TGTGCCAGCAGCTTGGATGTAGGCCAGGGCTACACCTTC.

The CDR3 bases are TGTGCCAGCAACTCCCTTCTTAACACTGAAGCTTTCTTT. This gives the protein CASNSLLNTEAFF. The chain joins TRBV11-2 to TRBJ1-1; D unresolved. The germline V gene encodes CDR1 SGHAT and CDR2 FQNNGV. The CDR3 totals 13 residues. V lost 7 bases, J lost 2 bases, and 11 bases lay in between.

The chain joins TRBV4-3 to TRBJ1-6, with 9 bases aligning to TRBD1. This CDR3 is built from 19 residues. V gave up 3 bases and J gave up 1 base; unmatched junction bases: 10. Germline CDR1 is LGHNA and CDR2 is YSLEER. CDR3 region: CASSHGDRGMGSYNSPLHF. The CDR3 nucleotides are TGCGCCAGCAGCCATGGAGACAGGGGGATGGGGTCCTATAATTCACCCCTCCACTTT.

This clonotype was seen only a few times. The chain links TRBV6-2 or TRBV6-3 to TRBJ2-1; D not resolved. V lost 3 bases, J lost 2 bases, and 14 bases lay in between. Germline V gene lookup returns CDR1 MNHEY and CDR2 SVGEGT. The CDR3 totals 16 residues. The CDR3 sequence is CASSYLSGPPYNEQFF. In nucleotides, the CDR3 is TGTGCCAGCAGTTATCTGTCAGGCCCCCCCTACAATGAGCAGTTCTTC.

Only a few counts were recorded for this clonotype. CDR3 DNA sequence: TGCGCCAGCAGCCATCGACAGGGTCTGAACACTGAAGCTTTCTTT. As protein: CASSHRQGLNTEAFF. The V call is TRBV4-1, the J call TRBJ1-1; 7 nucleotides align to TRBD1. The V segment lost 3 bases and the J segment 0 bases; nucleotides outside the gene matches: 4. The germline gives CDR1 MGHRA, CDR2 YSYEKL. This CDR3 is 15 amino acids long.

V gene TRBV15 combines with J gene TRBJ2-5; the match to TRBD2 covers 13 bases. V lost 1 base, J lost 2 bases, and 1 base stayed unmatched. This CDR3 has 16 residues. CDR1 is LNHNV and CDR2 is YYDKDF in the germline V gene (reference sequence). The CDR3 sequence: CATSRGTSGGQETQYF. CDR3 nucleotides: TGTGCCACCAGCAGAGGGACTAGCGGGGGACAAGAGACCCAGTACTTC.

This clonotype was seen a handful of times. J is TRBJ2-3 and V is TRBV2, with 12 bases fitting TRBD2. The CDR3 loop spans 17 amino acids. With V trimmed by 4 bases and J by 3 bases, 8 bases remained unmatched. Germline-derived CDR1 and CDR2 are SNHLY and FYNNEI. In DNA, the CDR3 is TGTGCCAGCAGTGCCCTGGCTAGCGGGGGGGATACAGATACGCAGTATTTT. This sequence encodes CASSALASGGDTDTQYF. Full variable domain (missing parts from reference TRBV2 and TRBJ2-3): EPEVTQTPSHQVTQMGQEVILRCVPISNHLYFYWYRQILGQKVEFLVSFYNNEISEKSEIFDDQFSVERPDGSNFTLKIRSTKLEDSAMYFCASSALASGGDTDTQYFGPGTRLTVL.